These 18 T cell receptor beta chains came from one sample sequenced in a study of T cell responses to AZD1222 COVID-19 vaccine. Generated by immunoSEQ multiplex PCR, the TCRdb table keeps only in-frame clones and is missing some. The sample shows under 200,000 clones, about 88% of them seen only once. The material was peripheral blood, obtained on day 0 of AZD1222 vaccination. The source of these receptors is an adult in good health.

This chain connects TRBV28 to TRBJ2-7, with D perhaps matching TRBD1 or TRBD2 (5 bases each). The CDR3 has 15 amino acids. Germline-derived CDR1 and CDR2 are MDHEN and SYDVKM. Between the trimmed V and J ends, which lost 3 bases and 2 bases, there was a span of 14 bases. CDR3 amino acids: CASSFGGSGAYEQYF. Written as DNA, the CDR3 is TGTGCCAGCAGTTTTGGGGGTTCTGGGGCCTACGAGCAGTACTTC.

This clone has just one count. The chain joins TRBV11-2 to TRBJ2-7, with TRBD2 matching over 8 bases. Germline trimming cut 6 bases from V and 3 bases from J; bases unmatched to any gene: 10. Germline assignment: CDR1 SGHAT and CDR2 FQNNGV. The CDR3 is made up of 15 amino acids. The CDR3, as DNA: TGTGCCAGCAGGTCCCCGGGGGGGCGAAGCTACGAGCAGTACTTC. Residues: CASRSPGGRSYEQYF.

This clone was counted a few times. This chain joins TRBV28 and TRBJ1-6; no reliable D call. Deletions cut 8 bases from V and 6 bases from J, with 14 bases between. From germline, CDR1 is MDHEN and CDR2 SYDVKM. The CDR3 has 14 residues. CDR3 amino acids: CASGQARGNSPLHF. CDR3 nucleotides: TGTGCCAGCGGTCAGGCACGGGGTAATTCACCCCTCCACTTT.

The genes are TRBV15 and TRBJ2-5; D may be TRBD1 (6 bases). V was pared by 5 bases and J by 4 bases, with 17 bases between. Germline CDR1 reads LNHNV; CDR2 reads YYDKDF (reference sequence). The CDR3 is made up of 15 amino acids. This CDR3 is CATSGDRRPGETQYF. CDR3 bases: TGTGCCACCAGCGGTGACAGGCGCCCTGGAGAGACCCAGTACTTC. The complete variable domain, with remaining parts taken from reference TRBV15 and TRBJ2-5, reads DAMVIQNPRYQVTQFGKPVTLSCSQTLNHNVMYWYQQKSSQAPKLLFHYYDKDFNNEADTPDNFQSRRPNTSFCFLDIRSPGLGDTAMYLCATSGDRRPGETQYFGPGTRLLVL.

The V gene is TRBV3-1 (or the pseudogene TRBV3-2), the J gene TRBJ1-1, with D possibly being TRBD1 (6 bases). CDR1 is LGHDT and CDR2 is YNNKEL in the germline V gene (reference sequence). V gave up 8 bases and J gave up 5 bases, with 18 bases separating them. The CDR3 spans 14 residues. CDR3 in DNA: TGTGCCAGCCTTGGCCCGGGGGCCGGGACTGAAGCTTTCTTT. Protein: CASLGPGAGTEAFF.

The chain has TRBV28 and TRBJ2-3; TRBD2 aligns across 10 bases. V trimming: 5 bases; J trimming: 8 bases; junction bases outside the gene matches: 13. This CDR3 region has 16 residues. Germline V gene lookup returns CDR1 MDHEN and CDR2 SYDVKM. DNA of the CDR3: TGTGCCAGCAGTAAAAGCGGGGGGGCGGGAACGGCTACGCAGTATTTT. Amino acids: CASSKSGGAGTATQYF.

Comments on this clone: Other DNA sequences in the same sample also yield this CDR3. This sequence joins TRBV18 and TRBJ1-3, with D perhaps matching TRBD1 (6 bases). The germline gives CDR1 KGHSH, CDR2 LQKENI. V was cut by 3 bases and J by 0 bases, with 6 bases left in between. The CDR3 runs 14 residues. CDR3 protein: CASSPDSSGNTIYF. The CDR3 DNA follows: TGTGCCAGCTCACCGGACAGCTCTGGAAACACCATATATTTT. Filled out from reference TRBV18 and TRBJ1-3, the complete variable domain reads NAGVMQNPRHLVRRRGQEARLRCSPMKGHSHVYWYRQLPEEGLKFMVYLQKENIIDESGMPKERFSAEFPKEGPSILRIQQVVRGDSAAYFCASSPDSSGNTIYFGEGSWLTVV.

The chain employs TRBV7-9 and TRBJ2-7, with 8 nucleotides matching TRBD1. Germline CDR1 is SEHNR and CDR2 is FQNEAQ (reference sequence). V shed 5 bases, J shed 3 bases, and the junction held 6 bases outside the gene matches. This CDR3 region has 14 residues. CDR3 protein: CASSTDRVDYEQYF. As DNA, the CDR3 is TGTGCCAGCAGCACGGACAGGGTTGACTACGAGCAGTACTTC.

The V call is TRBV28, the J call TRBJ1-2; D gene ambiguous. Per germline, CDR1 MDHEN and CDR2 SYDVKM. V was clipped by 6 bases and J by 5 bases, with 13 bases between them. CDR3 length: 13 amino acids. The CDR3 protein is CASSPQTLYGYTF. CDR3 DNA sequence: TGTGCCAGCAGCCCGCAGACACTTTATGGCTACACCTTC.

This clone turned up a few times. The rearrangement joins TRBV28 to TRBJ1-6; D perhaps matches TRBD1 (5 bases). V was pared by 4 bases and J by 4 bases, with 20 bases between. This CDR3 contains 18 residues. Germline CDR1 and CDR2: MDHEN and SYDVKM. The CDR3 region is CASSSVTEEISYNSPLHF. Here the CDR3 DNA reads TGTGCCAGCAGTTCTGTGACAGAAGAAATCTCGTATAATTCACCCCTCCACTTT.

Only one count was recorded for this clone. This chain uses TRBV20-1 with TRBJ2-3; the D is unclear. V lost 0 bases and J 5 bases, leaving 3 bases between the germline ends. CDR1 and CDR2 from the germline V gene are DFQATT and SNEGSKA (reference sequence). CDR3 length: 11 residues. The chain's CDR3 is CSARDIDTQYF. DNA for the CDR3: TGCAGTGCTAGAGATATAGATACGCAGTATTTT.

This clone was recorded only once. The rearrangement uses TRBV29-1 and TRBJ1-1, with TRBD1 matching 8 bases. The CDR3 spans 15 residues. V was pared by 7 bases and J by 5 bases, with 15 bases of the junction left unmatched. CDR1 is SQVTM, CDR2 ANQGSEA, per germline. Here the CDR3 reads CSAASGGAGKTEAFF. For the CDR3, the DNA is TGCAGCGCGGCCTCAGGGGGCGCTGGAAAAACTGAAGCTTTCTTT.

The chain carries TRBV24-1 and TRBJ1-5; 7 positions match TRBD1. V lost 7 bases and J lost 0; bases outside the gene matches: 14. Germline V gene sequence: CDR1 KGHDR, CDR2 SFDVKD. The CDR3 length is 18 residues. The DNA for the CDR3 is TGTGCCACCAGAGGGCAGGGACAGCGCCAATATAGCAATCAGCCCCAGCATTTT. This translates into CATRGQGQRQYSNQPQHF.

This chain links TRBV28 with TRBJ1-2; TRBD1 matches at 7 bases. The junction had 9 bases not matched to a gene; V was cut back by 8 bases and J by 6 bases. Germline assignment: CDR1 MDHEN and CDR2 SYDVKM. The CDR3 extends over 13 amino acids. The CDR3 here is CASEEGAGDGYTF. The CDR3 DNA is TGTGCCAGCGAGGAGGGGGCCGGGGATGGCTACACCTTC.

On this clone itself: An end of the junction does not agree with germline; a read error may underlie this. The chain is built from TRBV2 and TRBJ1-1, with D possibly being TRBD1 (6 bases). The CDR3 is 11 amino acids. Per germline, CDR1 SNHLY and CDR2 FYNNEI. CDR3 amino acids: CASSEAGGRLF. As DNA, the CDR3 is TGTGCCAGCAGTGAAGCGGGGGGGCGGCTCTTT.

This CDR3 reads CASSLIGYATNEKLFF. The CDR3 DNA follows: TGTGCCAGCAGTTTGATAGGGTACGCAACTAATGAAAAACTGTTTTTT. The chain recombines TRBV27 with TRBJ1-4, with no clear D. This CDR3 contains 16 residues. Germline V gives CDR1 MNHEY, CDR2 SMNVEV (reference sequence). V lost 3 bases and J 0 bases, leaving 11 bases between the germline ends.

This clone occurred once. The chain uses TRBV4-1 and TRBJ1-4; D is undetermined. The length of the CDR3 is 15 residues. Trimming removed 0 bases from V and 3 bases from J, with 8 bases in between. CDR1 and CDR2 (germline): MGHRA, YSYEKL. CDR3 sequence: CASSQDRVPNEKLFF. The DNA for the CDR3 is TGCGCCAGCAGCCAAGATCGGGTCCCTAATGAAAAACTGTTTTTT.

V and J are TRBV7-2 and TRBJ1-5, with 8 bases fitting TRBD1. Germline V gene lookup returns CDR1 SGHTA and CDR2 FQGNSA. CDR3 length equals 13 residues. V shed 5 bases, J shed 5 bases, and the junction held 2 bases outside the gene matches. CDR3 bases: TGTGCCAGCAGCCCACAGGGGGATCAGCCCCAGCATTTT. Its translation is CASSPQGDQPQHF. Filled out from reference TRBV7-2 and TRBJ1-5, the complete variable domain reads GAGVSQSPSNKVTEKGKDVELRCDPISGHTALYWYRQSLGQGLEFLIYFQGNSAPDKSGLPSDRFSAERTGGSVSTLTIQRTQQEDSAVYLCASSPQGDQPQHFGDGTRLSIL.